The 9 T cell receptor beta chains below were found in one sample sequenced in a study of a mutant IDH1 vaccine in newly diagnosed glioma. Time point defined: week 11, during vaccination. Vaccination comprised doses that each held 300 ug of mutant IDH1 20-mer peptide, plus topical imiquimod. Their target antigens are unknown. The protocol was immunoSEQ multiplex PCR, while the TCRdb copy is restricted to in-frame clones and leaves out a portion. The sample contains about 32,000 clones, 75% to 85% of which appear only once. The material sequenced was PBMCs, taken from a glioma patient whose treatment included an IDH1 peptide vaccine. The receptor source for this set is a man in his thirties or forties with glioma.

This clone was detected a few times. The V and J genes are TRBV30 and TRBJ1-1; D may be TRBD1 (6 bases). The germline V gene has CDR1 GTSNPN and CDR2 SVGIG (reference sequence). This CDR3 is 12 amino acids long. Trimming cost V 3 bases and J 5 bases, with 10 bases left between them. As DNA, the CDR3 is TGTGCCTGGAGGCAGGGGAGGACTGAAGCTTTCTTT. It translates to CAWRQGRTEAFF.

This chain joins TRBV29-1 and TRBJ2-3, with D possibly matching TRBD1 (5 bases). The CDR3 covers 15 residues. V was pared by 6 bases and J by 0 bases, with 16 bases between. Germline CDR1 and CDR2: SQVTM and ANQGSEA. The CDR3 bases are TGCAGCGTGGGGTTTCAGGGCCGGAGCACAGATACGCAGTATTTT. This codes for CSVGFQGRSTDTQYF.

V is TRBV5-1 and J is TRBJ1-1; perhaps TRBD1 as D (6 bases). Germline V gene sequence: CDR1 SGHRS, CDR2 YFSETQ. V shed 4 bases and J shed 1 base, with 11 bases lying between them. CDR3 length: 14 residues. The CDR3 reads CASSVLGGNTEAFF. The CDR3 region has the DNA TGCGCCAGCAGCGTGCTAGGGGGGAACACTGAAGCTTTCTTT.

The chain couples TRBV2 to TRBJ2-1; 12 bases line up with TRBD2. Germline CDR1 is SNHLY and CDR2 is FYNNEI. The CDR3 has 16 amino acids. The V segment lost 5 bases and the J segment 4 bases; nucleotides outside the gene matches: 6. CDR3 sequence: CASSTTLAGGYNEQFF. CDR3 in DNA: TGTGCCAGCAGTACCACGCTAGCGGGGGGGTACAATGAGCAGTTCTTC.

This chain's CDR3 is CASSLVQGAGGANVLTF. Here the CDR3 DNA reads TGCGCCAGCAGCTTGGTCCAGGGGGCAGGTGGGGCCAACGTCCTGACTTTC. The chain links TRBV5-1 to TRBJ2-6, with 8 bases identical to TRBD1. Germline CDR1 is SGHRS and CDR2 is YFSETQ. The CDR3 totals 17 residues. V lost 0 bases and J lost 3; bases outside the gene matches: 5.

The rearrangement links TRBV11-2 to TRBJ2-1; D remains unclear. V shed 2 bases and J shed 0 bases, with 17 bases lying between them. Germline CDR1 and CDR2: SGHAT and FQNNGV. This CDR3 has 18 amino acids. The CDR3 DNA reads TGTGCCAGCAGCTTATTCGACCCGGCTCCGCTCTCCTACAATGAGCAGTTCTTC. Protein sequence: CASSLFDPAPLSYNEQFF.

The chain uses TRBV5-6 and TRBJ2-7, with a tentative D call TRBD1 (5 bases). The CDR3 has 14 residues. CDR1 SGHDT and CDR2 YYEEEE come from the germline V gene. The ends were cut back, 4 bases at V and 6 bases at J, with 17 bases in the middle. For the CDR3, the DNA is TGTGCCAGCAGCCTGCTGGCAGGGTCCACCGAGCAGTACTTC. Protein sequence: CASSLLAGSTEQYF.

As regards this clone: Its ends do not fully match the called genes, so a read error is possible. This chain uses TRBV7-9 with TRBJ2-1, with unresolved D. The germline CDR1 and CDR2 sequences are SEHNR and FQNEAQ (reference sequence). This CDR3 contains 16 residues. The CDR3 nucleotides read TGTGCCAGCAGCCCAAATCTGGGAATCTCCAACAATGAGCAGTTCTTC. It encodes CASSPNLGISNNEQFF.

This chain joins TRBV4-3 and TRBJ1-2; D may be TRBD1 (5 bases). Germline loops: CDR1 LGHNA, CDR2 YSLEER. The CDR3 extends over 18 amino acids. V lost 0 bases, J lost 4 bases, and 21 bases lay in between. The CDR3 here is CASSQDRVVARAPYGYTF. The CDR3 DNA reads TGCGCCAGCAGCCAAGATCGAGTAGTAGCCAGGGCCCCCTATGGCTACACCTTC.